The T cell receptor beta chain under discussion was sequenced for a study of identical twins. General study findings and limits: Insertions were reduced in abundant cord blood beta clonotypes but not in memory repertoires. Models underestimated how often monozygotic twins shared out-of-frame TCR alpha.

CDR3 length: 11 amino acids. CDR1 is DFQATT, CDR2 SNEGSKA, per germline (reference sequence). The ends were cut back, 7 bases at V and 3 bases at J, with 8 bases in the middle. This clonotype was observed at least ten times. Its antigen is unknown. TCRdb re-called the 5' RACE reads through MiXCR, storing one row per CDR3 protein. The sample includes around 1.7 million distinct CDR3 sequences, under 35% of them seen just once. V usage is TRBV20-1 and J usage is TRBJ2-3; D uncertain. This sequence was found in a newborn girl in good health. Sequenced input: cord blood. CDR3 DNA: TGCAGTGTCCTTAGAACAGATACGCAGTATTTT. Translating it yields CSVLRTDTQYF.